The rows below give T cell receptor beta chains drawn from one sample of a study of spatial heterogeneity in lung cancer. TCRdb processed the 5' RACE reads anew with MiXCR; each CDR3 protein has one entry. The table shows approximately 2,000 distinct CDR3 sequences, with 23% occurring only once. Sample: normal lung tissue next to the tumor, taken at surgery. All receptors derive from a male donor with early-stage non-small cell lung cancer. CDR3s include the opening cysteine and the closing phenylalanine or tryptophan. Fields, in order: clone size, D gene, CDR3 length, J gene, V gene, CDR3 protein, CDR3 DNA. A D gene is named only where the DNA matches it firmly. Size is omitted from some rows. Given values are once, few, many or a class for expanded clones.

size: .
D: .
length: 12
J: TRBJ1-1
V: TRBV28
CDR3: CASRLPGTEAFF
DNA: TGTGCCAGCAGGCTGCCGGGCACTGAAGCTTTCTTT

size: large
D: .
length: 14
J: TRBJ2-3
V: TRBV29-1
CDR3: CSVERGSRKDTQYF
DNA: TGCAGCGTTGAAAGGGGCAGCCGGAAGGATACGCAGTATTTT

size: many
D: .
length: 14
J: TRBJ1-1
V: TRBV7-2
CDR3: CASSLWRGVTEAFF
DNA: TGTGCCAGCAGCTTATGGCGGGGAGTGACTGAAGCTTTCTTT

size: medium-sized
D: .
length: 12
J: TRBJ2-2
V: TRBV27
CDR3: CASSFRDGELFF
DNA: TGTGCCAGCAGTTTCCGCGACGGGGAGCTGTTTTTT

size: once
D: TRBD2
length: 15
J: TRBJ2-5
V: TRBV7-6
CDR3: CASSRTPSGIETQYF
DNA: TGTGCCAGCAGTCGAACTCCTAGCGGGATTGAGACCCAGTACTTC

size: medium-sized
D: TRBD1
length: 14
J: TRBJ2-7
V: TRBV3-1
CDR3: CASSQVQGVHEQYF
DNA: TGTGCCAGCAGCCAAGTCCAGGGGGTCCACGAGCAGTACTTC

size: .
D: .
length: 13
J: TRBJ1-1
V: TRBV6-2/TRBV6-3
CDR3: CASSSGGGTEAFF
DNA: TGTGCCAGCAGTTCCGGGGGCGGCACTGAAGCTTTCTTT

size: large
D: .
length: 14
J: TRBJ1-3
V: TRBV28
CDR3: CASSLGGSGNTIYF
DNA: TGTGCCAGCAGTTTAGGTGGCTCTGGAAACACCATATATTTT

size: .
D: .
length: 17
J: TRBJ2-2
V: TRBV11-2
CDR3: CASSPTSTSSNTGELFF
DNA: TGTGCCAGCAGCCCTACTAGCACGTCGTCGAACACCGGGGAGCTGTTTTTT

size: medium-sized
D: .
length: 14
J: TRBJ2-5
V: TRBV7-7
CDR3: CASSLVGGLETQYF
DNA: TGTGCCAGCAGCTTAGTTGGGGGGTTGGAGACCCAGTACTTC

size: large
D: .
length: 14
J: TRBJ1-2
V: TRBV28
CDR3: CASSFGGPNYGYTF
DNA: TGTGCCAGCAGTTTTGGGGGACCTAACTATGGCTACACCTTC

size: medium-sized
D: .
length: 15
J: TRBJ2-3
V: TRBV4-1
CDR3: CASSQGKVFPDTQYF
DNA: TGCGCCAGCAGCCAAGGGAAGGTATTCCCAGATACGCAGTATTTT

size: medium-sized
D: .
length: 18
J: TRBJ2-3
V: TRBV4-2
CDR3: CASSHLAGRGPSTDTQYF
DNA: TGTGCCAGCAGCCACCTGGCGGGGAGGGGGCCTAGCACAGATACGCAGTATTTT

size: hyperexpanded
D: TRBD2
length: 13
J: TRBJ2-5
V: TRBV10-3
CDR3: CAISTSAPETQYF
DNA: TGTGCCATCAGCACTAGCGCGCCAGAGACCCAGTACTTC

size: medium-sized
D: .
length: 14
J: TRBJ1-5
V: TRBV4-1
CDR3: CASSQEPGNQPQHF
DNA: TGCGCCAGCAGCCAAGAACCGGGTAATCAGCCCCAGCATTTT

size: .
D: .
length: 14
J: TRBJ2-3
V: TRBV12-3/TRBV12-4
CDR3: CASSLGGDIDTQYF
DNA: TGTGCCAGCAGTTTAGGAGGCGACATCGATACGCAGTATTTT

size: hyperexpanded
D: .
length: 16
J: TRBJ2-3
V: TRBV7-8
CDR3: CASNPTRATSTDTQYF
DNA: TGTGCCAGCAACCCAACCCGGGCCACTAGCACAGATACGCAGTATTTT

size: .
D: .
length: 13
J: TRBJ1-6
V: TRBV13
CDR3: CASSLRSAAAIHF
DNA: TGTGCCAGCAGCTTAAGGTCGGCGGCAGCTATCCACTTT

size: large
D: .
length: 13
J: TRBJ1-2
V: TRBV29-1
CDR3: CSVVREYGGGYTF
DNA: TGCAGCGTTGTCAGGGAGTACGGTGGTGGCTACACCTTC

size: medium-sized
D: .
length: 14
J: TRBJ2-1
V: TRBV7-2
CDR3: CASSLRAGANEQFF
DNA: TGTGCCAGCAGCTTACGGGCGGGGGCCAATGAGCAGTTCTTC

size: .
D: .
length: 14
J: TRBJ1-5
V: TRBV7-9
CDR3: CASSTVGEDRPQHF
DNA: TGTGCCAGCAGCACGGTGGGGGAGGATCGGCCCCAGCATTTT

size: .
D: .
length: 16
J: TRBJ1-4
V: TRBV19
CDR3: CASSPMRDATNEKLFF
DNA: TGTGCCAGTAGTCCCATGCGGGACGCCACCAATGAAAAACTGTTTTTT

size: medium-sized
D: .
length: 16
J: TRBJ2-7
V: TRBV4-1
CDR3: CARTNGGETFSYEQYF
DNA: TGCGCCAGGACGAACGGAGGGGAGACCTTTTCCTACGAGCAGTACTTC

size: .
D: .
length: 12
J: TRBJ2-5
V: TRBV7-6
CDR3: CASSLVPETQYF
DNA: TGTGCCAGCAGCTTAGTGCCCGAGACCCAGTACTTC

size: medium-sized
D: TRBD2
length: 17
J: TRBJ2-5
V: TRBV4-2
CDR3: CASSQVRLADFQETQYF
DNA: TGTGCCAGCAGCCAAGTTCGGCTAGCGGATTTCCAAGAGACCCAGTACTTC

size: large
D: .
length: 15
J: TRBJ2-7
V: TRBV28
CDR3: CASSPGTLPSHEQYF
DNA: TGTGCCAGCAGCCCCGGGACCCTTCCCTCGCACGAGCAGTACTTC

size: many
D: .
length: 15
J: TRBJ1-2
V: TRBV7-9
CDR3: CASSKRGEANYGYTF
DNA: TGTGCCAGCAGTAAGAGAGGGGAAGCTAACTATGGCTACACCTTC

size: large
D: TRBD2
length: 16
J: TRBJ2-3
V: TRBV5-1
CDR3: CASSSGLAASTDTQYF
DNA: TGCGCCAGCAGCTCAGGACTAGCGGCTAGCACAGATACGCAGTATTTT

size: .
D: .
length: 14
J: TRBJ2-7
V: TRBV20-1
CDR3: CSAITGTSSYEQYF
DNA: TGCAGTGCCATTACCGGGACGAGCTCCTACGAGCAGTACTTC

size: large
D: .
length: 14
J: TRBJ1-1
V: TRBV29-1
CDR3: CSAARQDDNTEAFF
DNA: TGCAGCGCCGCTAGACAGGACGACAACACTGAAGCTTTCTTT

size: large
D: TRBD2
length: 17
J: TRBJ2-2
V: TRBV7-9
CDR3: CASSLALAGARGGELFF
DNA: TGTGCCAGCAGCTTAGCCCTAGCGGGGGCCCGGGGCGGGGAGCTGTTTTTT

size: .
D: TRBD2
length: 15
J: TRBJ2-7
V: TRBV11-2
CDR3: CASSLVASGTYEQYF
DNA: TGTGCCAGCAGCTTAGTAGCTAGCGGGACGTACGAGCAGTACTTC

size: large
D: TRBD2
length: 14
J: TRBJ2-5
V: TRBV19
CDR3: CASNRDYNQETQYF
DNA: TGTGCCAGTAACCGGGACTACAACCAAGAGACCCAGTACTTC

size: medium-sized
D: .
length: 13
J: TRBJ1-2
V: TRBV2
CDR3: CASSEGQNYGYTF
DNA: TGTGCCAGCAGTGAAGGGCAAAACTATGGCTACACCTTC

size: .
D: .
length: 14
J: TRBJ2-1
V: TRBV7-8
CDR3: CASSLSYSYNEQFF
DNA: TGTGCCAGCAGCTTAAGCTACTCCTACAATGAGCAGTTCTTC

size: medium-sized
D: .
length: 13
J: TRBJ2-3
V: TRBV11-2
CDR3: CASSFGSTDTQYF
DNA: TGTGCCAGCAGCTTTGGGTCCACAGATACGCAGTATTTT

size: medium-sized
D: TRBD1
length: 15
J: TRBJ2-6
V: TRBV30
CDR3: CAWSQGADGANVLTF
DNA: TGTGCCTGGAGCCAGGGGGCGGATGGGGCCAACGTCCTGACTTTC

size: once
D: .
length: 14
J: TRBJ1-1
V: TRBV23-1
CDR3: CASRPPNEATEAFF
DNA: TGCGCCAGTAGACCTCCCAATGAAGCAACTGAAGCTTTCTTT

size: large
D: .
length: 12
J: TRBJ1-2
V: TRBV5-6
CDR3: CASSLGPGGYTF
DNA: TGTGCCAGCAGCTTGGGCCCCGGTGGCTACACCTTC

size: medium-sized
D: .
length: 15
J: TRBJ2-5
V: TRBV10-3
CDR3: CAISESQSLQETQYF
DNA: TGTGCCATCAGTGAGTCCCAAAGCCTCCAAGAGACCCAGTACTTC